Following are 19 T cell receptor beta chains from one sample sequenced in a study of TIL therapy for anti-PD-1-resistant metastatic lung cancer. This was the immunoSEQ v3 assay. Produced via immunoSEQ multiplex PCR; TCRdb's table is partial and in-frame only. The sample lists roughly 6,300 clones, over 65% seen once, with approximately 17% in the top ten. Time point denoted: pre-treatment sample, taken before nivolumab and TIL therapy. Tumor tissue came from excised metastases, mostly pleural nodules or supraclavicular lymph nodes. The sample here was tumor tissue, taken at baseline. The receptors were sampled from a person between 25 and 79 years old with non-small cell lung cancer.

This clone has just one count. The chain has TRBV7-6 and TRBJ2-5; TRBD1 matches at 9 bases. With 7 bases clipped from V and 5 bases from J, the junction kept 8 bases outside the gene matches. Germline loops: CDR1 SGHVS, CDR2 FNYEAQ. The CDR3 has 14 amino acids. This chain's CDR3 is CASTKRDRVETQYF. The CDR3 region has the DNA TGTGCCAGCACCAAACGGGACAGGGTGGAGACCCAGTACTTC.

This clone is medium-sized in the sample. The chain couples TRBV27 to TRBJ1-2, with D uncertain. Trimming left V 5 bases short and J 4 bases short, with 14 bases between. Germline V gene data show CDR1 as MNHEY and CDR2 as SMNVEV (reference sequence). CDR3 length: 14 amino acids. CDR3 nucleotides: TGTGCCAGCAGTGGGTGGGAATCGGGCTATGGCTACACCTTC. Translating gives CASSGWESGYGYTF.

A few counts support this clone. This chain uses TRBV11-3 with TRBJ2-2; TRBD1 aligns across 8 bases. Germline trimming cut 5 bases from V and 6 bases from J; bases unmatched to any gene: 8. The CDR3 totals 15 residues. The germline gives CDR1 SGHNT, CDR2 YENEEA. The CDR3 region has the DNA TGTGCCAGCAGCCCCCAAGGACAGGGTTCCGGGGAGCTGTTTTTT. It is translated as CASSPQGQGSGELFF.

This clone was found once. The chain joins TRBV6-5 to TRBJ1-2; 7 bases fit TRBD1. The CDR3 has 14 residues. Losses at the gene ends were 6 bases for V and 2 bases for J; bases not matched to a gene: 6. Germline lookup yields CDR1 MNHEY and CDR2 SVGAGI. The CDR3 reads CASRPDRLNYGYTF. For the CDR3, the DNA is TGTGCCAGCAGACCGGACAGGTTAAACTATGGCTACACCTTC.

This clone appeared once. CDR3: CASSKDGSPLHF. CDR3 bases: TGTGCCAGCAGCAAAGACGGCTCACCCCTCCACTTT. V is TRBV21-1 and J is TRBJ1-6. TRBV21-1 is annotated as a pseudogene. The CDR3 runs to 12 residues.

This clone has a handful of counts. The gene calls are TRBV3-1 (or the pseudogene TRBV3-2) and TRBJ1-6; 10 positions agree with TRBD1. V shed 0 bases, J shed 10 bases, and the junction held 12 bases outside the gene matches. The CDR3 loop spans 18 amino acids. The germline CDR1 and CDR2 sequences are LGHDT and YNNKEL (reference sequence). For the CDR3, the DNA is TGTGCCAGCAGCCAAGATTTGACAGGGGGCCCCCACAGGTCACCCCTCCACTTT. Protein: CASSQDLTGGPHRSPLHF.

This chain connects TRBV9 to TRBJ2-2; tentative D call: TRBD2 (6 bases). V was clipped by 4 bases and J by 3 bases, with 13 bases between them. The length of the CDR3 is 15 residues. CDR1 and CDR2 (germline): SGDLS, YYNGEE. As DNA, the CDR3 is TGTGCCAGCAGCCCCCCCGGGGGTTACACCGGGGAGCTGTTTTTT. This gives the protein CASSPPGGYTGELFF.

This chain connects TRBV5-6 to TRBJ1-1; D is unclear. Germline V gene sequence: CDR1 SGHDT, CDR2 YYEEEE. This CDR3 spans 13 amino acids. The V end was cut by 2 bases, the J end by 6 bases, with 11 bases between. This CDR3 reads CASSFPGSAEAFF. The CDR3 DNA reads TGTGCCAGCAGCTTCCCAGGTTCGGCTGAAGCTTTCTTT. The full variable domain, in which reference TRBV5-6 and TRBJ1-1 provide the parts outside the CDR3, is DAGVTQSPTHLIKTRGQQVTLRCSPKSGHDTVSWYQQALGQGPQFIFQYYEEEERQRGNFPDRFSGHQFPNYSSELNVNALLLGDSALYLCASSFPGSAEAFFGQGTRLTVV.

In nucleotides, the CDR3 is TGTGCCAGCAGCCAAAAAGGGAACACTGAAGCTTTCTTT. It specifies CASSQKGNTEAFF. The chain couples TRBV3-1 (or the pseudogene TRBV3-2) to TRBJ1-1; D is unclear. Germline CDR1 reads LGHDT; CDR2 reads YNNKEL (reference sequence). Trimming left V 2 bases short and J 1 base short, with 5 bases between. This CDR3 contains 13 residues.

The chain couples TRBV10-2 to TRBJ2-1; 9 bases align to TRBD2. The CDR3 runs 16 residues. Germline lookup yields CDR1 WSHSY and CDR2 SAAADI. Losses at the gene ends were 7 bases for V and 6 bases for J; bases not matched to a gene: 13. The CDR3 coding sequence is TGCGCCAGCATAAGCGGGGGGCGGACGGTCTCCAATGAGCAGTTCTTC. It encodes CASISGGRTVSNEQFF.

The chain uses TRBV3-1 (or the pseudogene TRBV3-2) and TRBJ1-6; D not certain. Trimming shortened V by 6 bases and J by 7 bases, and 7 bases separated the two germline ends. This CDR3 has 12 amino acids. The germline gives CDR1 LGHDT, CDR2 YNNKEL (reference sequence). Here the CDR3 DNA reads TGTGCCAGCAGAAGGTCAAATTCACCCCTCCACTTT. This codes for CASRRSNSPLHF.

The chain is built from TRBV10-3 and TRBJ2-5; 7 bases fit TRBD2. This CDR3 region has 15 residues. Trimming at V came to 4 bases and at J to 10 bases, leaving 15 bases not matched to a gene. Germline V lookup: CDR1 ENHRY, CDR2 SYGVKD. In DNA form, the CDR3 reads TGTGCCATCAGTGCGGGACTCGAGGCGGGGGTAGTCCAGTACTTC. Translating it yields CAISAGLEAGVVQYF.

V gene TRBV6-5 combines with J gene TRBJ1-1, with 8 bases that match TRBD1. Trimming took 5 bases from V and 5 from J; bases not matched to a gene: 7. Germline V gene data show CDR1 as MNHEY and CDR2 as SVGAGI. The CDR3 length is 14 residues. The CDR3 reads CASSPDRVGTEAFF. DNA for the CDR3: TGTGCCAGCAGTCCGGACAGGGTTGGAACTGAAGCTTTCTTT.

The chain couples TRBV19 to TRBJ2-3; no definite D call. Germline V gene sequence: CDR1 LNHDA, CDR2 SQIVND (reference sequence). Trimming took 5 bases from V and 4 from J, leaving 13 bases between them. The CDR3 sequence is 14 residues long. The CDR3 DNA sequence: TGTGCCAGTAGTCTCGGCAGTCCATCAGATACGCAGTATTTT. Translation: CASSLGSPSDTQYF.

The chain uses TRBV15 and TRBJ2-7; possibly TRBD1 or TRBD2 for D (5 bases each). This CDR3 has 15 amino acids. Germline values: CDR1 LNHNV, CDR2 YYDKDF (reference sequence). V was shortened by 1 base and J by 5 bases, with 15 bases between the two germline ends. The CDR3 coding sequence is TGTGCCACCAGCAGAGCGAGGGGAAATTTCGACGAGCAGTACGTC. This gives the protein CATSRARGNFDEQYV.

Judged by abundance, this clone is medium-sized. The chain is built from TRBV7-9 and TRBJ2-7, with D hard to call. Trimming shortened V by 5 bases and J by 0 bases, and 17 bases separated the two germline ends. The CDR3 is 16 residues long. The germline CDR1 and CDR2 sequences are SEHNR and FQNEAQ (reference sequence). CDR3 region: CASSRFWAENSYEQYF. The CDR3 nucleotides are TGTGCCAGCAGCCGGTTCTGGGCAGAGAACTCCTACGAGCAGTACTTC.

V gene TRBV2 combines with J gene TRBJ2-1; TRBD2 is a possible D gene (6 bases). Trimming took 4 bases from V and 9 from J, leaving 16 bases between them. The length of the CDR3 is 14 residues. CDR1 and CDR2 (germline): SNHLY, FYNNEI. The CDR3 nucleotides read TGTGCCAGCAGTGTCCGGCTAGCGTATATTGAGCAGTTCTTC. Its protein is CASSVRLAYIEQFF.

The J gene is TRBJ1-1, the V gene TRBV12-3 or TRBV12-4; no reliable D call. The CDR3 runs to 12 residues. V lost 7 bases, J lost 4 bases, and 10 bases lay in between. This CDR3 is CASTKTVTEAFF. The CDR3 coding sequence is TGTGCCAGCACAAAAACAGTCACTGAAGCTTTCTTT.

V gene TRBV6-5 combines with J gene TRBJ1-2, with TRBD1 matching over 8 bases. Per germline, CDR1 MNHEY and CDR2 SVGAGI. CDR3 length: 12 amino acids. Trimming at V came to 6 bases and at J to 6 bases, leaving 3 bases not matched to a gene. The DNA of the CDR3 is TGTGCCAGCAGCCGGGACAGGCATGGCTACACCTTC. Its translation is CASSRDRHGYTF.